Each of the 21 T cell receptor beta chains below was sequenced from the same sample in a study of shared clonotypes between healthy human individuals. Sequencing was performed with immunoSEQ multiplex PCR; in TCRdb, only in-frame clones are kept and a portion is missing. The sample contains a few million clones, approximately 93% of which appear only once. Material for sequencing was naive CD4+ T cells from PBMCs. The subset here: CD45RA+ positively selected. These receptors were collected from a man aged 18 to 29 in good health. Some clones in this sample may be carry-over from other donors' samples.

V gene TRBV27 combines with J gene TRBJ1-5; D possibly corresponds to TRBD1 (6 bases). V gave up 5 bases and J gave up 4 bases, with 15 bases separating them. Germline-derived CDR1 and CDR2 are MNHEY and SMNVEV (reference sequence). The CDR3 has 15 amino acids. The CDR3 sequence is CASSPGKGENQPQHF. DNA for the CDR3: TGTGCCAGCAGTCCGGGTAAGGGGGAGAATCAGCCCCAGCATTTT.

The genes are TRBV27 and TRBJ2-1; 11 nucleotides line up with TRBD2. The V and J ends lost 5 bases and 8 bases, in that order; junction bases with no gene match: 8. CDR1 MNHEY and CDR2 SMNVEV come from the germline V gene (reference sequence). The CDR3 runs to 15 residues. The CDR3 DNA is TGTGCCAGCAGTAAAGGGACTAGCGGTTTTTATGAGCAGTTCTTC. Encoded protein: CASSKGTSGFYEQFF.

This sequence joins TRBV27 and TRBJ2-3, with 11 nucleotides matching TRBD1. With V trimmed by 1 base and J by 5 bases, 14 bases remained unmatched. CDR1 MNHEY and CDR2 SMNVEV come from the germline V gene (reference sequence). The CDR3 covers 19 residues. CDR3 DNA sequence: TGTGCCAGCAGTTTATTTGGGGGGGCCCCGGGACAGGGGGTAGATACGCAGTATTTT. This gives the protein CASSLFGGAPGQGVDTQYF.

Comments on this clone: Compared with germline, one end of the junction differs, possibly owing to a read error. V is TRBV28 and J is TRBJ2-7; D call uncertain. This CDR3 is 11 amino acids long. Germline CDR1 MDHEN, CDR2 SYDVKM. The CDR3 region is CASSLDRRWNF. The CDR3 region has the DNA TGTGCCAGCAGTTTAGATCGCAGGTGGAACTTC.

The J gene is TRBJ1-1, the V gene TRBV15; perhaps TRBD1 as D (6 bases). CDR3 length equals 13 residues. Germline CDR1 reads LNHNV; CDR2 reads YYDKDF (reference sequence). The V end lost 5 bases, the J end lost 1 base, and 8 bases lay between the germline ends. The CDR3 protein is CATSWDKNTEAFF. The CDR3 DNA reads TGTGCCACCAGCTGGGACAAGAACACTGAAGCTTTCTTT.

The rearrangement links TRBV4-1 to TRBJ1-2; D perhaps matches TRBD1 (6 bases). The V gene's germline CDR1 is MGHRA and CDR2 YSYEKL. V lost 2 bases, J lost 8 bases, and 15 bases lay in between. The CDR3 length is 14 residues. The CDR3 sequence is CASSQPTGMGGYTF. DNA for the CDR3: TGCGCCAGCAGCCAACCTACAGGGATGGGCGGCTACACCTTC.

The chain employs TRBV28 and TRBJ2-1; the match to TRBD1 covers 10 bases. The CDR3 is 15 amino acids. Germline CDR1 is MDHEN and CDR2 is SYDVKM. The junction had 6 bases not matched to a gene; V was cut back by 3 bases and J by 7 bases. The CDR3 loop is CASSFWDRGLNEQFF. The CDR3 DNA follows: TGTGCCAGCAGTTTTTGGGACAGGGGTTTGAATGAGCAGTTCTTC.

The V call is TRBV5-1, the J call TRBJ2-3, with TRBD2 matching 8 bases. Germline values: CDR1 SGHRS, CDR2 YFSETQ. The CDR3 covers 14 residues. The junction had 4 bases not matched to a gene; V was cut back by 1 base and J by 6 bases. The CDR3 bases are TGCGCCAGCAGCTTGATTCGGGAGGGGGATACGCAGTATTTT. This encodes CASSLIREGDTQYF. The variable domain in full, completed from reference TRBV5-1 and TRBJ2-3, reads KAGVTQTPRYLIKTRGQQVTLSCSPISGHRSVSWYQQTPGQGLQFLFEYFSETQRNKGNFPGRFSGRQFSNSRSEMNVSTLELGDSALYLCASSLIREGDTQYFGPGTRLTVL.

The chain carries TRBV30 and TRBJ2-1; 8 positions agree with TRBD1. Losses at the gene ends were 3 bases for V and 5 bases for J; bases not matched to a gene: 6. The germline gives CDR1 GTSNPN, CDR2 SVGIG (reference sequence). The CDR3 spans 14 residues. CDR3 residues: CAWSPGQANNEQFF. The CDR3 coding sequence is TGTGCCTGGAGCCCGGGACAGGCTAACAATGAGCAGTTCTTC.

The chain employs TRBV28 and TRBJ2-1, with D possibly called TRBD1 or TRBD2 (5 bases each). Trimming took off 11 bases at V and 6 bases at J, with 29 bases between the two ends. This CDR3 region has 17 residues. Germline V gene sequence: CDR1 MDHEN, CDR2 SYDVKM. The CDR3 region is CACISHGARGVFNEQFF. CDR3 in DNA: TGTGCCTGCATCTCGCACGGGGCCCGAGGGGTGTTCAATGAGCAGTTCTTC.

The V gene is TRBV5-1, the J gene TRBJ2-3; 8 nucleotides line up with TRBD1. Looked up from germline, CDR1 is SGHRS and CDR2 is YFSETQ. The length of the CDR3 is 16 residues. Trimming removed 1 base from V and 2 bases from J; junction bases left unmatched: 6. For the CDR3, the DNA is TGCGCCAGCAGCTTGTCAGGGGGCCCCAACACAGATACGCAGTATTTT. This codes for CASSLSGGPNTDTQYF.

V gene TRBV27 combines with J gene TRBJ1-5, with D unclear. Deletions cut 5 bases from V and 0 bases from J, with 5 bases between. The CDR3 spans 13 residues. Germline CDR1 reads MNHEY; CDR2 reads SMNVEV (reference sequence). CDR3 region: CASSMISNQPQHF. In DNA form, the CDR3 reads TGTGCCAGCAGTATGATTAGCAATCAGCCCCAGCATTTT.

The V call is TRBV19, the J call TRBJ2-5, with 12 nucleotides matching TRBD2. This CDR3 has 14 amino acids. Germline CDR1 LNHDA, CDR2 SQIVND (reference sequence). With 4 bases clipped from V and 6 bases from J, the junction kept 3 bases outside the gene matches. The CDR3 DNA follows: TGTGCCAGTAGTAACGGACTAGCGGGGAAGACCCAGTACTTC. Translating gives CASSNGLAGKTQYF.

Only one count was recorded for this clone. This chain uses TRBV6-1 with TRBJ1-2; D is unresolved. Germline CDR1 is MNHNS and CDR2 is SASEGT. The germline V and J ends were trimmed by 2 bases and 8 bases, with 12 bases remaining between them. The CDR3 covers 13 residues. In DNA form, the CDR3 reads TGTGCCAGCAGTGAAAAGGGTTCGGGAGGCTACACCTTC. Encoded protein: CASSEKGSGGYTF.

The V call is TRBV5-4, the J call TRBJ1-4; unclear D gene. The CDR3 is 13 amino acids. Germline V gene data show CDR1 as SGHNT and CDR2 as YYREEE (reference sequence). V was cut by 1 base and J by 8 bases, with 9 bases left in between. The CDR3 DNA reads TGTGCCAGCAGCTTGACGCCGGAAGAAAAACTGTTTTTT. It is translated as CASSLTPEEKLFF.

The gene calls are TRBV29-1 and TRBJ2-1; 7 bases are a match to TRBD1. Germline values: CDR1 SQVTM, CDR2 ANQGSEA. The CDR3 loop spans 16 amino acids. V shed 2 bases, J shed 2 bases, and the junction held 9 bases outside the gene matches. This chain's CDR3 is CSVEHEGDSTYNEQFF. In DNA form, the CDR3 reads TGCAGCGTTGAACACGAGGGGGACAGTACCTACAATGAGCAGTTCTTC.

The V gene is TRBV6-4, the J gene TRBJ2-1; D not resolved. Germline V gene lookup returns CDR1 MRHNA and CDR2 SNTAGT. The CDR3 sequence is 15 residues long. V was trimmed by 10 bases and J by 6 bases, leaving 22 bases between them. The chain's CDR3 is CAIEAPGGRTNEQFF. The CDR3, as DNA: TGTGCCATCGAGGCACCGGGCGGAAGGACCAATGAGCAGTTCTTC.

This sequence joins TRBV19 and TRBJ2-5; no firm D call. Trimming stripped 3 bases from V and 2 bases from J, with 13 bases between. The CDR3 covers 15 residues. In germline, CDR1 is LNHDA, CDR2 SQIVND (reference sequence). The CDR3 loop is CASSINIGPQETQYF. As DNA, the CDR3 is TGTGCCAGTAGTATTAATATCGGGCCACAAGAGACCCAGTACTTC.

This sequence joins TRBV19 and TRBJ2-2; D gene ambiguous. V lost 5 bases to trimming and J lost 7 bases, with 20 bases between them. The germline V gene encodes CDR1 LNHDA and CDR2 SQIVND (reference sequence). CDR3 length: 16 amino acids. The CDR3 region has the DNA TGTGCCAGTAGTGCCCGTGCTGGAGTACATGACGGGGAGCTGTTTTTT. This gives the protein CASSARAGVHDGELFF.

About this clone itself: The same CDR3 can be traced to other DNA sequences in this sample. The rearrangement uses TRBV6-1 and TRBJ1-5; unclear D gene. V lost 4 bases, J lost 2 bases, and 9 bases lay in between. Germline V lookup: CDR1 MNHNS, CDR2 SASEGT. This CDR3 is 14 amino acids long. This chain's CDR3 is CASSAAGGNQPQHF. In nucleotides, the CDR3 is TGTGCCAGCAGTGCCGCAGGAGGCAATCAGCCCCAGCATTTT.

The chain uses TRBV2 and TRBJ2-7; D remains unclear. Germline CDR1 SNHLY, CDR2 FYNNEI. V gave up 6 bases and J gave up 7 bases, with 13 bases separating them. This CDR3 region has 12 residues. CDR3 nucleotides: TGTGCCAGCAGCGTCCCCCTCGGGGAGCAGTACTTC. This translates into CASSVPLGEQYF. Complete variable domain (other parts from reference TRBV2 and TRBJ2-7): EPEVTQTPSHQVTQMGQEVILRCVPISNHLYFYWYRQILGQKVEFLVSFYNNEISEKSEIFDDQFSVERPDGSNFTLKIRSTKLEDSAMYFCASSVPLGEQYFGPGTRLTVT.